These T cell receptor beta chains were read from a single sample in a study of naive and memory T cell subsets. One entry per CDR3 protein results from TCRdb running MiXCR on the UMI-ligation and nested PCR reads. The repertoire includes around 140,000 distinct CDR3 sequences, roughly 22% of them detected once, and around 0.11% sits in the top ten. What was sequenced was naive CD4+ T cells from blood. All receptors derive from a human donor in good health. CDR3s include the opening cysteine and the closing phenylalanine or tryptophan. A D gene is named only where the DNA matches it firmly. Some rows mark clone size as missing; the rest say once, few, many or name a class of expanded clone.

j_call	d_call	v_call	clone_size	cdr3_nt	cdr3_aa
TRBJ2-4	.	TRBV27	few	TGTGCCAGCAGTTTATCCCCAAAATTTGGGACCAAAAACATTCAGTACTTC	CASSLSPKFGTKNIQYF
TRBJ1-2	.	TRBV28	.	TGTGCCAGCCAATCGGGGGGAATCTTCTATGGCTACACCTTC	CASQSGGIFYGYTF
TRBJ2-6	.	TRBV28	.	TGTGCCAGCAGTTCGTCTGGGGCTGGGGCCAACGTCCTGACTTTC	CASSSSGAGANVLTF
TRBJ2-1	.	TRBV20-1	many	TGCAGTGCTGAATTCAGGGGTGATGAGCAGTTCTTC	CSAEFRGDEQFF
TRBJ1-1	.	TRBV30	few	TGTGCCTGGAGTGTACGAGGGAACACTGAAGCTTTCTTT	CAWSVRGNTEAFF
TRBJ2-1	.	TRBV29-1	.	TGCAGCGCCAAATGGGGAGGCCCCAACAATGAGCAGTTCTTC	CSAKWGGPNNEQFF
TRBJ1-1	TRBD1	TRBV6-5	few	TGTGCCAGCAGTTACTCGAGGAGTCGGCAGGGACAGGGGGTTACCGGCGTTCGCACTGAAGCTTTCTTT	CASSYSRSRQGQGVTGVRTEAFF
TRBJ1-2	.	TRBV6-1	.	TGTGCCAGCAGTGAAGCGCTTGGGACATCCTATGGCTACACCTTC	CASSEALGTSYGYTF
TRBJ2-7	TRBD2	TRBV6-2/TRBV6-3	.	TGTGCCAGCAGACTTACTAGCGGGGACACCTACGAGCAGTACTTC	CASRLTSGDTYEQYF
TRBJ2-7	TRBD2	TRBV7-2	.	TGTGCCAGCAGCCCAAGCGGGAGGGCTTTCCACGAGCAGTACTTC	CASSPSGRAFHEQYF
TRBJ1-5	.	TRBV20-1	.	TGCAGTGCTAGCTACGGAATGAGGCTCGGCGGTCAGCCCCAGCATTTT	CSASYGMRLGGQPQHF
TRBJ1-1	.	TRBV29-1	many	TGCAGCGTTGCCGGGACGCAGAACACTGAAGCTTTCTTT	CSVAGTQNTEAFF
TRBJ2-3	TRBD2	TRBV4-1	few	TGCGCCAGCAGCCAAGGGCCTAGCGGGAGGGGGAGTGGCACAGATACGCAGTATTTT	CASSQGPSGRGSGTDTQYF
TRBJ2-7	.	TRBV6-5	few	TGTGCCAGCAGTTTTAGCTGGACGGCCTACGAGCAGTACTTC	CASSFSWTAYEQYF
TRBJ2-7	TRBD1	TRBV25-1	few	TGTGCCAGCAGTCCGTGGACAGGGGCCTACGAGCAGTACTTC	CASSPWTGAYEQYF
TRBJ2-7	.	TRBV7-9	.	TGTGCCAGCAGCTCCCCGTGGGCTTTCTCCTACGAGCAGTACTTC	CASSSPWAFSYEQYF
TRBJ1-3	.	TRBV27	few	TGTGCCAGCAGTACCGGGACATCCTCTGGAAACACCATATATTTT	CASSTGTSSGNTIYF
TRBJ2-3	TRBD2	TRBV12-3/TRBV12-4	few	TGTGCCAGCAGCAAGGGACTAGTAGGAGACACGCAGTATTTT	CASSKGLVGDTQYF
TRBJ2-3	TRBD1	TRBV6-5	many	TGTGCCAGCAGTGTTCGACAGGGCGTAACAGATACGCAGTATTTT	CASSVRQGVTDTQYF
TRBJ1-5	TRBD1	TRBV10-3	.	TGTGCCATCAGTGAAGGGGACAGGGGGCTGAATCAGCCCCAGCATTTT	CAISEGDRGLNQPQHF
TRBJ2-7	TRBD1	TRBV28	few	TGTGCCAGCAGATATGGACAGGAGTACGAGCAGTACTTC	CASRYGQEYEQYF
TRBJ1-1	.	TRBV6-1	few	TGTGCCAGCAGTGAAGCTTCGACCGTGAACACTGAAGCTTTCTTT	CASSEASTVNTEAFF
TRBJ1-1	.	TRBV7-9	once	TGTGCCAGCAGCTTAGCAGGGGTTGAGGCTGAAGCTTTCTTT	CASSLAGVEAEAFF
TRBJ1-5	.	TRBV9	.	TGTGCCAGCAGCGTAACCCCGAATCAGCCCCAGCATTTT	CASSVTPNQPQHF
TRBJ2-7	.	TRBV10-3	many	TGTGCCATCAGTGTACCGGACAGCTCCTACGAGCAGTACTTC	CAISVPDSSYEQYF
TRBJ2-2	.	TRBV12-3/TRBV12-4	many	TGTGCCAGCAGTCCATGGACAATAACGAACACCGGGGAGCTGTTTTTT	CASSPWTITNTGELFF
TRBJ2-7	.	TRBV6-1	few	TGTGCCAGCACCCGACAGGTGACCTACGAGCAGTACTTC	CASTRQVTYEQYF
TRBJ2-7	TRBD2	TRBV7-2	.	TGTGCCAGCAGCTTAGGGGGGACTAGAAGATACGAGCAGTACTTC	CASSLGGTRRYEQYF
TRBJ2-2	.	TRBV20-1	few	TGCAGTGCTAGTTTACCGGGGCCGAACACCGGGGAGCTGTTTTTT	CSASLPGPNTGELFF
TRBJ1-5	TRBD1	TRBV7-9	.	TGTGCCAGCAGCCCCTCCCAGGGGGCGGATAGCAATCAGCCCCAGCATTTT	CASSPSQGADSNQPQHF
TRBJ2-5	.	TRBV7-2	few	TGTGCCAGCAGCTTATCTCGTGCTCAACAAGAGACCCAGTACTTC	CASSLSRAQQETQYF
TRBJ1-3	.	TRBV2	few	TGTGCCAGCAGCGGGGACCACGGAAACACCATATATTTT	CASSGDHGNTIYF
TRBJ2-7	TRBD2	TRBV6-4	.	TGTGCCAGCAGTGACGGGACTAGCGGGTACTACGAGCAGTACTTC	CASSDGTSGYYEQYF
TRBJ1-2	.	TRBV2	few	TGTGCCGGGTCCGGGACCAAAGGGGGCTATGGCTACACCTTC	CAGSGTKGGYGYTF
TRBJ2-5	.	TRBV6-1	.	TGTGCCAGCACCTGGTTCAGGCGGGGTCCAGAGACCCAGTACTTC	CASTWFRRGPETQYF
TRBJ2-7	TRBD1	TRBV20-1	many	TGCAGTGCTAGAGGCCCCGGGACAGGTATCTACGAGCAGTACTTC	CSARGPGTGIYEQYF
TRBJ2-1	TRBD2	TRBV6-6	many	TGTGCCAGCAGCGGGACTAGCGGGACCAATGAGCAGTTCTTC	CASSGTSGTNEQFF
TRBJ2-3	TRBD1	TRBV5-1	.	TGCGCCAGCAGCCCCCGACAGGGAAGATTCAAGGATACGCAGTATTTT	CASSPRQGRFKDTQYF
TRBJ2-7	TRBD1	TRBV20-1	.	TGCAGTGCTTACCCCGGGACAGGGGTCTCCTACGAGCAGTACTTC	CSAYPGTGVSYEQYF
TRBJ1-1	.	TRBV28	.	TGTGCCAGCAGTGGGACGGATTCTATGAACACTGAAGCTTTCTTT	CASSGTDSMNTEAFF
TRBJ2-7	TRBD1	TRBV6-1	.	TGTGCCAGTAACCGGCGGACAGGGAATGAGCAGTACTTC	CASNRRTGNEQYF
TRBJ2-1	TRBD2	TRBV4-1	.	TGCGCCAGCAGCCAACTAGCGGGAGTCAATGAGCAGTTCTTC	CASSQLAGVNEQFF
TRBJ2-1	TRBD1	TRBV6-2/TRBV6-3	.	TGTGCCAGCAGTGGGACAGGGGGGTACAATGAGCAGTTCTTC	CASSGTGGYNEQFF
TRBJ2-7	TRBD2	TRBV6-5	.	TGTGCCAGCAGTTCCCTCGGGGGGGGGGCCTACGAGCAGTACTTC	CASSSLGGGAYEQYF
TRBJ2-7	TRBD2	TRBV28	.	TGTGCCAGCAGTTTACTGACTGGCGGGAGGATCTCCTACGAGCAGTACTTC	CASSLLTGGRISYEQYF
TRBJ2-3	.	TRBV20-1	.	TGCAGTGCTAGTTTAACCGATACGCAGTATTTT	CSASLTDTQYF
TRBJ2-1	.	TRBV23-1	many	TGCGCCAGCTTGTTTCTGGAGGGGAGCTACAATGAGCAGTTCTTC	CASLFLEGSYNEQFF
TRBJ2-5	TRBD2	TRBV11-2	few	TGTGCCAGCAGCTTAGGACTAGCGGGATATGAGACCCAGTACTTC	CASSLGLAGYETQYF
TRBJ2-1	TRBD2	TRBV20-1	.	TGCAGTGCTAGAACGCTTCTCGGCGGGAGACCTACCTACAATGAGCAGTTCTTC	CSARTLLGGRPTYNEQFF
TRBJ1-2	.	TRBV27	few	TGTGCCAGCGGAACTCGCCGCGCCGGCTACTATGGCTACACCTTC	CASGTRRAGYYGYTF
TRBJ1-4	TRBD1	TRBV30	.	TGTGCCTGGACCCCTACGGACAGGGGGAATGAAAAACTGTTTTTT	CAWTPTDRGNEKLFF
TRBJ2-7	.	TRBV12-3/TRBV12-4	few	TGTGCCAGCAAACTACAGGGTACTCCCATCGAGCAGTACTTC	CASKLQGTPIEQYF
TRBJ2-3	.	TRBV6-5	few	TGTGCCAGCAGCTTATTTGGTGATACGCAGTATTTT	CASSLFGDTQYF